This section outlines one TCR beta chain sequence together with its context. Produced via immunoSEQ multiplex PCR; TCRdb's table is partial and in-frame only. The data contain around 80,000 clones, approximately 90% of them singletons. The data were obtained in a study of PD-L1 blockade in urothelial cancer. In the study overall: Atezolizumab 1,200 mg was given intravenously every 3 weeks, starting 2014. About nine tenths of the roughly 30 patients were men who had bladder-origin urothelial cancer.

The germline CDR1 and CDR2 sequences are MNHEY and SMNVEV (reference sequence). V shed 5 bases and J 7 bases; nucleotides not matched to a gene: 16. The CDR3 runs 18 residues. Sample time point: peripheral blood 6 weeks after treatment start. The source material was PBMCs, sampled around atezolizumab (anti-PD-L1) treatment. The receptor was isolated from an elderly woman with urothelial cancer. The chain links TRBV27 to TRBJ2-3, with 12 bases aligning to TRBD2. CDR3 region: CASSPPLAGGRLSNTQYF. The CDR3 coding sequence is TGTGCCAGCAGTCCTCCGCTAGCGGGAGGGCGGTTGTCAAATACGCAGTATTTT.